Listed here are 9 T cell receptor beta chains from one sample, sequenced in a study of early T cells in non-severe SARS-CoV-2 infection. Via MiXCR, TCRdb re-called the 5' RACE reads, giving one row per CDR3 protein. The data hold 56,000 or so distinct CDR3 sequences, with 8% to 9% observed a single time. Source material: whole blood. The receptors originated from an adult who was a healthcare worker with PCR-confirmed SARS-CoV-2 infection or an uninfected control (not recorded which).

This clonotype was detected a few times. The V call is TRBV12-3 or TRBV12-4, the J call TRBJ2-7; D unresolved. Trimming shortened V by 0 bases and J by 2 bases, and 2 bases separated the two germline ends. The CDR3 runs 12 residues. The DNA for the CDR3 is TGTGCCAGCAGTTTAGCCCCCTACGAGCAGTACTTC. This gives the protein CASSLAPYEQYF.

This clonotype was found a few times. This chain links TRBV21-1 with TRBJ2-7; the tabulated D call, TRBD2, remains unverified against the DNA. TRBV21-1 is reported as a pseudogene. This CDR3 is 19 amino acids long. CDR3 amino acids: CASSSRDRCISGRAPEQYF. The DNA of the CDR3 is TGTGCCAGCAGCTCCCGGGACAGATGTATTAGCGGGAGGGCCCCCGAGCAGTACTTC.

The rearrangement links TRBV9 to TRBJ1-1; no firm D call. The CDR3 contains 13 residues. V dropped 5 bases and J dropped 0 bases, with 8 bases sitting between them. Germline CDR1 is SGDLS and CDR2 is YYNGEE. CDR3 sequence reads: CASRPTMNTEAFF. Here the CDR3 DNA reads TGTGCCAGCAGACCCACCATGAACACTGAAGCTTTCTTT.

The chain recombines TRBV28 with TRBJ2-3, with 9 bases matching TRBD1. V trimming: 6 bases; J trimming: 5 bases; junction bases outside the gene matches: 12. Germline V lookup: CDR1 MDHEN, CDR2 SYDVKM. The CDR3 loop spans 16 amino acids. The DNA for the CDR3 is TGTGCCAGCAGGGGTACCGGGACAGGGTTGGGAGATACGCAGTATTTT. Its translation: CASRGTGTGLGDTQYF.

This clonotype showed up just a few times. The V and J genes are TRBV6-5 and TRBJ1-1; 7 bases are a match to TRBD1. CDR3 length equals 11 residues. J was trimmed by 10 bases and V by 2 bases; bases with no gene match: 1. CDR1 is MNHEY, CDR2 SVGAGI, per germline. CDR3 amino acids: CASSYGDRAFF. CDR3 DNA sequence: TGTGCCAGCAGTTACGGGGACAGAGCTTTCTTT.

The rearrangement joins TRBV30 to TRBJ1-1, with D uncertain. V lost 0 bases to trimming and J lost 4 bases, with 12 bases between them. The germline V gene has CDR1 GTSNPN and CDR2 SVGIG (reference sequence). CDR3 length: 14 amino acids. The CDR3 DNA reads TGTGCCTGGAGTGTACGGTGGAGGTTCACTGAAGCTTTCTTT. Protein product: CAWSVRWRFTEAFF.

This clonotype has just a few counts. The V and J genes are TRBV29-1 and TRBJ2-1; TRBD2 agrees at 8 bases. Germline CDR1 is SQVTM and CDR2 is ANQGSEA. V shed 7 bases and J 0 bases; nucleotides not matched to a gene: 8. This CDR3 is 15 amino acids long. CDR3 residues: CSAPPSGGSYNEQFF. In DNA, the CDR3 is TGCAGCGCCCCACCAAGCGGGGGCTCCTACAATGAGCAGTTCTTC.

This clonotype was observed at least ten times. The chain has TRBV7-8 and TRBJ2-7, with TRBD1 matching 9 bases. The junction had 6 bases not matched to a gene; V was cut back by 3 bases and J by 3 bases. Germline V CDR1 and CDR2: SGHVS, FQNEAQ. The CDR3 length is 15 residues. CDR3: CASSFRQGVGYEQYF. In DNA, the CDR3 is TGTGCCAGCAGCTTCCGACAGGGGGTGGGCTACGAGCAGTACTTC. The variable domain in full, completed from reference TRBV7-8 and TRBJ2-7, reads GAGVSQSPRYKVAKRGQDVALRCDPISGHVSLFWYQQALGQGPEFLTYFQNEAQLDKSGLPSDRFFAERPEGSVSTLKIQRTQQEDSAVYLCASSFRQGVGYEQYFGPGTRLTVT.

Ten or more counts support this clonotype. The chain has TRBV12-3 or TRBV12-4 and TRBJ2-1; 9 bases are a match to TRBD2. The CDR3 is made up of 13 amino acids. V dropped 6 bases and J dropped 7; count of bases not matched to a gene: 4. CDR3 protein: CASRAGGGNEQFF. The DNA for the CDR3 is TGTGCCAGCAGAGCGGGGGGAGGGAATGAGCAGTTCTTC.